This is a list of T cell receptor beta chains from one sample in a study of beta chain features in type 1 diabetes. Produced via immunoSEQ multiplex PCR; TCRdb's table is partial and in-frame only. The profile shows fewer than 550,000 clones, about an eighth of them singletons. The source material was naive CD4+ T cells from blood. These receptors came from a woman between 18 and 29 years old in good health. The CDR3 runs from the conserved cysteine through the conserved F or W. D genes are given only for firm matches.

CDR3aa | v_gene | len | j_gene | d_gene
CASSQGLAGGKDTQYF | TRBV18 | 16 | TRBJ2-3 | TRBD2
CASSLFQGSWETQYF | TRBV5-1 | 15 | TRBJ2-5 | -
CASSPQGHNSPLHF | TRBV7-9 | 14 | TRBJ1-6 | -
CSVQKGKDFNEQYF | TRBV29-1 | 14 | - | -
CASSATGQGEQFF | TRBV6-4 | 13 | TRBJ2-1 | -
CASSLGPGNYEQYF | TRBV7-2 | 14 | TRBJ2-7 | -
CASERGAGTEAFF | TRBV25-1 | 13 | TRBJ1-1 | -
CASSFRDEQFF | TRBV7-8 | 11 | TRBJ2-1 | -
CASSSGYRETQYF | TRBV7-3 | 13 | TRBJ2-5 | -
CASRVNSGQGSEQYF | TRBV6-5 | 15 | TRBJ2-7 | TRBD1
CASSPSGTVSDEQFF | TRBV14 | 15 | TRBJ2-1 | -
CSVDLRGLEGQPQHF | TRBV29-1 | 15 | TRBJ1-5 | TRBD1
CASSQIMETQYF | TRBV2 | 12 | TRBJ2-5 | -
CASTRQGGSNQPQHF | TRBV5-6 | 15 | TRBJ1-5 | TRBD1
CASSRTGYYEQYF | TRBV19 | 13 | TRBJ2-7 | TRBD1
CASSQDPQGSEQFF | TRBV4-3 | 14 | TRBJ2-1 | -